The rows below give T cell receptor beta chains drawn from one sample of a study of CD8+ T cells in alopecia areata. Profiling relied on immunoSEQ multiplex PCR, and the TCRdb table lists in-frame clones only, not all of them. Of some 130,000 clones listed, around 50% were seen once; the top ten hold less than 5.5%. Sequences were derived from CD4+ T cells sorted from blood, sampled at week 0. The receptor set was obtained from a human donor with alopecia areata. Each CDR3 is given with its conserved first and last residue. A D gene is named only where the DNA matches it firmly. Some rows have no size entry. The others give once, few or many, or a class for an expanded clone.

V,length,J,D,size,CDR3,DNA
TRBV7-2,13,TRBJ2-5,-,-,CASSLGFEETQYF,TGTGCCAGCAGCTTAGGATTTGAAGAGACCCAGTACTTC
TRBV28,13,TRBJ2-7,TRBD2,-,CASTPSGSYEQYF,TGTGCCAGCACGCCTAGCGGGAGTTACGAGCAGTACTTC
TRBV18,18,TRBJ2-1,TRBD1,few,CASSPTPRGQGRLDEQFF,TGTGCCAGCTCACCCACTCCTCGCGGACAGGGGAGGTTGGATGAGCAGTTCTTC
TRBV18,13,TRBJ1-1,-,-,CASSPTGSTEAFF,TGTGCCAGCTCACCTACAGGGAGTACTGAAGCTTTCTTT
TRBV29-1,14,TRBJ1-2,-,-,CSVDLPTENYGYTF,TGCAGCGTTGATCTCCCTACAGAAAACTATGGCTACACCTTC
TRBV10-3,14,TRBJ2-7,-,-,CAISESTGSYEQYF,TGTGCCATCAGTGAGTCTACGGGTTCCTACGAGCAGTACTTC
TRBV5-1,15,TRBJ2-7,-,-,CASSLDRTDHYEQYF,TGCGCCAGCAGCTTGGACCGGACAGACCACTACGAGCAGTACTTC
TRBV6-6,15,TRBJ1-2,-,once,CASIPKQGANYGYTF,TGTGCCAGCATCCCTAAACAGGGCGCTAACTATGGCTACACCTTC
TRBV7-9,16,TRBJ1-4,-,few,CASSKGPATTNEKLFF,TGTGCCAGCAGCAAGGGACCAGCTACAACTAATGAAAAACTGTTTTTT
TRBV10-3,13,TRBJ1-2,-,few,CAISGRQAYGYTF,TGTGCCATCAGTGGTCGCCAGGCCTATGGCTACACCTTC
TRBV5-1,14,TRBJ1-1,-,-,CASSSTASNTEAFF,TGCGCCAGCAGCTCGACAGCCTCGAACACTGAAGCTTTCTTT
TRBV7-9,13,TRBJ1-1,-,-,CASSLEGDTEAFF,TGTGCCAGCAGCTTAGAGGGGGACACTGAAGCTTTCTTT
TRBV27,15,TRBJ2-3,-,-,CASSPRDTYTDTQYF,TGTGCCAGCAGTCCCCGGGACACTTACACAGATACGCAGTATTTT
TRBV5-4,15,TRBJ1-1,-,-,CASSLGSPSNTEAFF,TGTGCCAGCAGCTTGGGGTCCCCTTCGAACACTGAAGCTTTCTTT
TRBV4-1,17,TRBJ1-1,-,-,CASSQGSGQGMNTEAFF,TGCGCCAGCAGCCAAGGGTCCGGGCAGGGTATGAACACTGAAGCTTTCTTT
TRBV4-1,15,TRBJ1-6,-,-,CASSQGGRGGSPLHF,TGCGCCAGCAGCCAAGGGGGCAGGGGCGGTTCACCCCTCCACTTT
TRBV7-2,12,TRBJ2-3,-,few,CASRKLGDTQYF,TGTGCCAGCAGAAAGTTAGGAGATACGCAGTATTTT
TRBV7-2,14,TRBJ2-5,-,-,CASSLWQGQETQYF,TGTGCCAGCAGCTTATGGCAGGGACAAGAGACCCAGTACTTC
TRBV11-1,14,TRBJ1-1,-,-,CASSITGTRLEAFF,TGTGCCAGCAGTATAACCGGGACACGACTTGAAGCTTTCTTT
TRBV10-3,14,TRBJ2-7,TRBD2,-,CAIKEREVSHEQYF,TGTGCCATCAAAGAGCGGGAGGTTTCCCACGAGCAGTACTTC
TRBV7-2,14,TRBJ2-2,-,few,CASSLVANTGELFF,TGTGCCAGCAGCTTAGTTGCGAACACCGGGGAGCTGTTTTTT
TRBV6-6,15,TRBJ1-4,-,-,CASSFRVTTNEKLFF,TGTGCCAGCAGCTTCAGGGTTACAACTAATGAAAAACTGTTTTTT
TRBV18,14,TRBJ1-3,-,-,CASSQGETGNTIYF,TGTGCCAGCTCACAGGGGGAGACTGGAAACACCATATATTTT
TRBV5-6,15,TRBJ1-5,-,-,CASSLGWGSNQPQHF,TGTGCCAGCAGCTTAGGGTGGGGTAGCAATCAGCCCCAGCATTTT
TRBV4-1,14,TRBJ1-4,-,few,CASSDREINEKLFF,TGCGCCAGCAGCGACCGGGAGATCAATGAAAAACTGTTTTTT
TRBV19,17,TRBJ2-3,-,few,CASSSLVGNLASDTQYF,TGTGCCAGTAGCTCCCTGGTGGGAAATCTAGCGTCAGATACGCAGTATTTT
TRBV4-1,15,TRBJ2-2,-,-,CASSEYQGIAGELFF,TGCGCCAGCAGCGAATACCAGGGGATTGCCGGGGAGCTGTTTTTT
TRBV7-9,17,TRBJ2-7,TRBD2,-,CASSLAPGLEPLYEQYF,TGTGCCAGCAGCTTAGCTCCCGGACTAGAGCCCCTCTACGAGCAGTACTTC
TRBV28,14,TRBJ1-5,TRBD1,few,CASDLQGSNQPQHF,TGTGCCAGCGACCTACAGGGGAGCAATCAGCCCCAGCATTTT
TRBV5-1,14,TRBJ2-2,-,-,CASSTSQGGGELFF,TGCGCCAGCAGCACGTCACAGGGTGGCGGGGAGCTGTTTTTT
TRBV27,12,TRBJ2-7,-,-,CASSSYEGEQYF,TGTGCCAGCAGTTCCTATGAGGGCGAGCAGTACTTC
TRBV18,14,TRBJ2-5,TRBD2,once,CASSKSGRGETQYF,TGTGCCAGCTCAAAGAGCGGGAGAGGAGAGACCCAGTACTTC
TRBV18,14,TRBJ2-3,-,-,CASSLGGGTDTQYF,TGTGCCAGCTCACTAGGGGGAGGCACAGATACGCAGTATTTT
TRBV5-4,13,TRBJ2-3,-,once,CASSPGWGDTQYF,TGTGCCAGCAGCCCGGGGTGGGGAGATACGCAGTATTTT
TRBV7-8,16,TRBJ2-2,TRBD2,-,CASSFSGGADTGELFF,TGTGCCAGCAGCTTTAGCGGGGGGGCGGACACCGGGGAGCTGTTTTTT
TRBV28,14,TRBJ2-7,-,-,CASSLAQVSYEQYF,TGTGCCAGCAGTTTAGCTCAGGTCTCCTACGAGCAGTACTTC
TRBV11-2,16,TRBJ1-2,TRBD1,-,CASSLDGGQGARGYTF,TGTGCCAGCAGCTTAGATGGTGGACAGGGGGCGCGTGGCTACACCTTC
TRBV10-3,14,TRBJ2-7,TRBD1,-,CAISVQGSGYEQYF,TGTGCCATCAGTGTACAGGGGTCGGGCTACGAGCAGTACTTC
TRBV25-1,18,TRBJ2-2,-,once,CASSDSLTGTFNTGELFF,TGTGCCAGCAGTGATTCCTTGACCGGGACCTTTAACACCGGGGAGCTGTTTTTT
TRBV19,13,TRBJ2-5,-,-,CASRERAGETQYF,TGTGCCAGTAGGGAACGGGCCGGGGAAACCCAGTACTTC
TRBV7-6,15,TRBJ1-1,-,-,CASSLSGSPNTEAFF,TGTGCCAGCAGCTTATCCGGCAGCCCGAACACTGAAGCTTTCTTT
TRBV6-5,14,TRBJ1-1,TRBD1,-,CASRLTGDNTEAFF,TGTGCCAGCAGGCTCACAGGGGATAACACTGAAGCTTTCTTT
TRBV5-1,14,TRBJ2-5,-,-,CASSLEGEGETQYF,TGCGCCAGCAGCTTGGAAGGGGAAGGGGAGACCCAGTACTTC
TRBV9,13,TRBJ2-5,-,-,CASSVGGLETQYF,TGTGCCAGCAGCGTAGGAGGCCTAGAGACCCAGTACTTC
TRBV7-2,14,TRBJ1-3,-,-,CASSLVAGGNTIYF,TGTGCCAGCAGCTTAGTGGCGGGTGGAAACACCATATATTTT
TRBV27,15,TRBJ2-3,TRBD2,few,CARGSGRDRRDTQYF,TGTGCCAGGGGAAGCGGGAGGGATCGTCGAGATACGCAGTATTTT
TRBV19,17,TRBJ1-4,TRBD1,few,CASSPLASGTGDEKLFF,TGTGCCAGTAGTCCGTTGGCCTCCGGGACAGGGGATGAAAAACTGTTTTTT
TRBV30,14,TRBJ2-1,-,-,CACTTRTSGNEQFF,TGTGCCTGCACGACGCGGACGTCCGGGAATGAGCAGTTCTTC
TRBV6-6,15,TRBJ1-2,-,-,CASSYSGRGDYGYTF,TGTGCCAGCAGTTACTCGGGGCGGGGTGACTATGGCTACACCTTC
TRBV7-9,14,TRBJ2-7,-,-,CASSLAGRFYEQYF,TGTGCCAGCAGCTTAGCGGGACGGTTCTACGAGCAGTACTTC
TRBV7-2,14,TRBJ2-1,TRBD2,-,CASSPRGGADEQFF,TGTGCCAGCAGCCCTCGGGGGGGGGCGGATGAGCAGTTCTTC
TRBV28,15,TRBJ2-5,-,-,CASSSSRLGRETQYF,TGTGCCAGCAGCTCTTCCCGACTAGGCCGGGAGACCCAGTACTTC
TRBV18,15,TRBJ2-3,-,few,CASRINRDGTDTQYF,TGTGCCAGCCGGATCAACAGGGATGGGACAGATACGCAGTATTTT
TRBV6-5,15,TRBJ2-7,-,once,CASSYSKGTHYEQYF,TGTGCCAGCAGTTACTCGAAGGGGACCCACTACGAGCAGTACTTC
TRBV5-1,14,TRBJ2-7,TRBD1,-,CASGFGDRFYEQYF,TGCGCCAGCGGATTCGGGGACAGGTTCTACGAGCAGTACTTC
TRBV20-1,11,TRBJ1-2,-,-,CSALRNYGYTF,TGCAGTGCGTTGCGGAACTATGGCTACACCTTC
TRBV30,16,TRBJ2-1,TRBD2,-,CAWQSGASGNYNEQFF,TGTGCCTGGCAATCAGGGGCTAGCGGGAATTACAATGAGCAGTTCTTC
TRBV5-1,20,TRBJ2-7,TRBD2,-,CASSFDPGALTSGRTYEQYF,TGCGCCAGCAGCTTTGACCCGGGGGCCCTGACTAGCGGGAGGACCTACGAGCAGTACTTC
TRBV6-5,12,TRBJ1-2,TRBD1,-,CATATGSYGYTF,TGTGCCACCGCGACAGGGTCCTATGGCTACACCTTC
TRBV2,15,TRBJ1-5,TRBD1,-,CASRGGQLLNQPQHF,TGTGCCAGCAGGGGGGGACAGCTACTCAATCAGCCCCAGCATTTT